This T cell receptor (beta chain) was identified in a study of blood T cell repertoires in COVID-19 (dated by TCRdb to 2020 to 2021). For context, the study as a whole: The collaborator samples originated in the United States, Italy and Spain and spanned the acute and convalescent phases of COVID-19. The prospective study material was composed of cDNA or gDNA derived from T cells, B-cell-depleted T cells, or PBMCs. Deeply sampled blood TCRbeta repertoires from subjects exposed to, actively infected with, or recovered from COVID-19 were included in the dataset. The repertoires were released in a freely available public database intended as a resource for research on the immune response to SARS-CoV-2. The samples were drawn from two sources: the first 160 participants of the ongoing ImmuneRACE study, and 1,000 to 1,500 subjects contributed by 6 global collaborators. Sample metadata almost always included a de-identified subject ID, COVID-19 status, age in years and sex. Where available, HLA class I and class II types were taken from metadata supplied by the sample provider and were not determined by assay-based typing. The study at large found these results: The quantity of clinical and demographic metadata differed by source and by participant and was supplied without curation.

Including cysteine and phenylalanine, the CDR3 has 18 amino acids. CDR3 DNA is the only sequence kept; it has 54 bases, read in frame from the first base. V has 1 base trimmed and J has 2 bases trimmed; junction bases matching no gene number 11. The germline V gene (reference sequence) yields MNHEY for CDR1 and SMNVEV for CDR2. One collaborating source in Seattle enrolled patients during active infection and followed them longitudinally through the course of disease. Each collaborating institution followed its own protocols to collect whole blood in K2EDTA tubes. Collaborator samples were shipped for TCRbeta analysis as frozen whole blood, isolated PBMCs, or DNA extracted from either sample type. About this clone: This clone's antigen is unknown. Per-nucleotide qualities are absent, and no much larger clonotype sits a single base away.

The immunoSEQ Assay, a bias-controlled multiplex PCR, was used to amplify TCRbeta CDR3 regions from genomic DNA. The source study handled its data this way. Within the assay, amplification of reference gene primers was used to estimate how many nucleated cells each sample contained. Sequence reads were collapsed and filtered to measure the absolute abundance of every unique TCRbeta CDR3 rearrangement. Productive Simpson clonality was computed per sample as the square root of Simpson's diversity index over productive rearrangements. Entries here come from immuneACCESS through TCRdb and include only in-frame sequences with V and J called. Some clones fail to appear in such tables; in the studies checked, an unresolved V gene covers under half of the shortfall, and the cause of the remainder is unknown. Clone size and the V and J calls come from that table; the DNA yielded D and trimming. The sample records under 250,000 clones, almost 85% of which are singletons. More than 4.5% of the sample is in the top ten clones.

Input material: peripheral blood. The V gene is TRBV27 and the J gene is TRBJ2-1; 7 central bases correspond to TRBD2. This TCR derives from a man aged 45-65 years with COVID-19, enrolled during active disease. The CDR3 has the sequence CASSLFPGLGTTYNEQFF. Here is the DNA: TGTGCCAGCAGTTTATTTCCCGGACTGGGGACTACCTACAATGAGCAGTTCTTC.